Below are 21 T cell receptor beta chains sequenced from a single sample in a study of chemoradiotherapy in HPV16-positive cancers. The table came from immunoSEQ multiplex PCR; TCRdb's copy has only in-frame clones and leaves some out. The data contain about 12,000 clones, around 72% of them seen just once; the ten biggest clones take up roughly 8%. The sample was collected from a patient who underwent chemoradiotherapy. These receptors were taken from a human donor with HPV-associated anogenital cancer.

This clone occurred a few times. This chain joins TRBV25-1 and TRBJ2-1, with 7 positions matching TRBD1. From germline, CDR1 is MGHDK and CDR2 SYGVNS. The CDR3 loop spans 14 amino acids. The trim removed 3 bases at V and 6 bases at J, leaving 5 bases unmatched. In DNA form, the CDR3 reads TGTGCCAGCAGTGAGCTTGCAGGGGGCAATGAGCAGTTCTTC. Its translation is CASSELAGGNEQFF.

The chain employs TRBV7-3 and TRBJ1-1, with unresolved D. The germline V gene encodes CDR1 SGHTA and CDR2 FQGTGA. Trimming removed 1 base at V and 7 bases at J, with 16 bases between. The CDR3 covers 15 residues. In DNA form, the CDR3 reads TGTGCCAGCAGCTTAAATACAGTTGGTAAGGGTGAAGCTTTCTTT. Translation gives CASSLNTVGKGEAFF.

J is TRBJ1-5 and V is TRBV6-5; the D is unclear. V was cut by 0 bases and J by 7 bases, with 7 bases left in between. Germline V gene sequence: CDR1 MNHEY, CDR2 SVGAGI. CDR3 size: 13 residues. CDR3 in amino acids: CASSYSEGQPQHF. In DNA form, the CDR3 reads TGTGCCAGCAGTTACTCAGAGGGCCAGCCCCAGCATTTT.

V usage is TRBV7-2 and J usage is TRBJ2-1; perhaps TRBD1 as D (6 bases). The V end was cut by 5 bases, the J end by 10 bases, with 15 bases between. There are 13 residues in the CDR3. Per germline, CDR1 SGHTA and CDR2 FQGNSA. CDR3 in amino acids: CASSQGRQREQFF. CDR3 nucleotides: TGTGCCAGCAGCCAGGGGCGGCAGCGGGAGCAGTTCTTC. Complete variable domain (other parts from reference TRBV7-2 and TRBJ2-1): GAGVSQSPSNKVTEKGKDVELRCDPISGHTALYWYRQSLGQGLEFLIYFQGNSAPDKSGLPSDRFSAERTGGSVSTLTIQRTQQEDSAVYLCASSQGRQREQFFGPGTRLTVL.

CDR3 region: CASSIGGIGTDTQYF. The CDR3 DNA is TGTGCCAGTAGTATCGGAGGGATCGGAACAGATACGCAGTATTTT. The rearrangement uses TRBV19 and TRBJ2-3; D may be TRBD2 (6 bases). The V end was cut by 3 bases, the J end by 3 bases, with 13 bases between. The CDR3 loop spans 15 amino acids. CDR1 LNHDA and CDR2 SQIVND come from the germline V gene (reference sequence).

CDR3 bases: TGTGCCAGCAGTCTTGGGGATCAAGAGACCCAGTACTTC. Translating it yields CASSLGDQETQYF. The chain uses TRBV28 and TRBJ2-5; D unclear. The CDR3 spans 13 residues. The germline V and J ends were trimmed by 5 bases and 2 bases, with 9 bases remaining between them. CDR1 is MDHEN and CDR2 is SYDVKM in the germline V gene.

There are a few counts of this clone. The chain is built from TRBV30 and TRBJ2-3; tentatively, D is TRBD1 or TRBD2 (5 bases each). Germline V gene lookup returns CDR1 GTSNPN and CDR2 SVGIG (reference sequence). The CDR3 has 12 residues. V lost 1 base to trimming and J lost 6 bases, with 8 bases between them. Here the CDR3 DNA reads TGTGCCTGGAGTGGGTGGGGGGATACGCAGTATTTT. Protein sequence: CAWSGWGDTQYF.

Within the sample, this clone is medium-sized. J is TRBJ2-1 and V is TRBV28; 8 bases are a match to TRBD2. This CDR3 is built from 16 residues. Trimming cost V 1 base and J 5 bases; bases outside gene matches: 7. The V gene's germline CDR1 is MDHEN and CDR2 SYDVKM. DNA for the CDR3: TGTGCCAGCAGTTTATCGTTGGCGGGAGGCCACAATGAGCAGTTCTTC. It encodes CASSLSLAGGHNEQFF. The full variable domain, with the rest looked up from reference TRBV28 and TRBJ2-1, is DVKVTQSSRYLVKRTGEKVFLECVQDMDHENMFWYRQDPGLGLRLIYFSYDVKMKEKGDIPEGYSVSREKKERFSLILESASTNQTSMYLCASSLSLAGGHNEQFFGPGTRLTVL.

J is TRBJ1-4 and V is TRBV4-3; D perhaps matches TRBD1 (5 bases). This CDR3 contains 18 residues. The germline CDR1 and CDR2 sequences are LGHNA and YSLEER. The V end was cut by 3 bases, the J end by 3 bases, with 20 bases between. The CDR3 DNA reads as TGCGCCAGCAGCCAGGACCTTTGGGAGACGGGGCCTAATGAAAAACTGTTTTTT. It is translated as CASSQDLWETGPNEKLFF.

The rearrangement links TRBV5-1 to TRBJ2-2; D unresolved. CDR1 SGHRS and CDR2 YFSETQ come from the germline V gene. The CDR3 is made up of 15 amino acids. Trimming removed 0 bases at V and 7 bases at J, with 13 bases between. CDR3 sequence reads: CASSLAQIGFGELFF. The CDR3 DNA reads TGCGCCAGCAGCTTGGCCCAGATCGGCTTCGGGGAGCTGTTTTTT.

This CDR3 is CASSIWAGELFF. The CDR3 coding sequence is TGTGCCAGTAGTATTTGGGCAGGGGAGCTGTTTTTT. The chain is built from TRBV19 and TRBJ2-2; no reliable D call. The V and J ends lost 3 bases and 8 bases respectively, with 7 bases between them. Per germline, CDR1 LNHDA and CDR2 SQIVND (reference sequence). This CDR3 has 12 amino acids. Variable domain in full (rest from reference TRBV19 and TRBJ2-2): DGGITQSPKYLFRKEGQNVTLSCEQNLNHDAMYWYRQDPGQGLRLIYYSQIVNDFQKGDIAEGYSVSREKKESFPLTVTSAQKNPTAFYLCASSIWAGELFFGEGSRLTVL.

V is TRBV28 and J is TRBJ1-6; D gene uncertain. CDR3 length: 14 amino acids. Germline loops: CDR1 MDHEN, CDR2 SYDVKM. V was shortened by 4 bases and J by 7 bases, with 11 bases between the two germline ends. The CDR3 DNA reads TGTGCCAGCAGTTCCCCCGTGGGGAATTCACCCCTCCACTTT. Its translation is CASSSPVGNSPLHF.

The chain recombines TRBV7-9 with TRBJ2-7, with no clear D. The CDR3 loop spans 16 amino acids. The V end lost 1 base, the J end lost 0 bases, and 13 bases lay between the germline ends. Germline V gives CDR1 SEHNR, CDR2 FQNEAQ (reference sequence). In DNA, the CDR3 is TGTGCCAGCAGCTTAGTTAGTGTAGGAGCCTCCTACGAGCAGTACTTC. It specifies CASSLVSVGASYEQYF.

This sequence joins TRBV25-1 and TRBJ2-3; the D is unclear. Germline CDR1 MGHDK, CDR2 SYGVNS. This CDR3 region has 11 residues. Trimming shortened V by 7 bases and J by 2 bases, and 4 bases separated the two germline ends. DNA for the CDR3: TGTGCCAGCACCTCCACAGATACGCAGTATTTT. This codes for CASTSTDTQYF. The full variable domain, rest sourced from reference TRBV25-1 and TRBJ2-3, is EADIYQTPRYLVIGTGKKITLECSQTMGHDKMYWYQQDPGMELHLIHYSYGVNSTEKGDLSSESTVSRIRTEHFPLTLESARPSHTSQYLCASTSTDTQYFGPGTRLTVL.

This chain links TRBV28 with TRBJ1-2; 9 bases are a match to TRBD1. The CDR3 spans 15 residues. J gave up 4 bases and V 5 bases, and 8 bases lay outside the gene matches. Germline assignment: CDR1 MDHEN and CDR2 SYDVKM. The CDR3 DNA sequence: TGTGCCAGCAGTCCCCCTGACAGGGGGGCCTATGGCTACACCTTC. It translates to CASSPPDRGAYGYTF.

The CDR3: CASSSGTGRNIQYF. The CDR3 DNA reads TGTGCCAGCAGCTCAGGGACAGGGCGGAACATTCAGTACTTC. The V call is TRBV9, the J call TRBJ2-4; 9 positions match TRBD1. V trimming: 4 bases; J trimming: 7 bases; junction bases outside the gene matches: 6. From germline, CDR1 is SGDLS and CDR2 YYNGEE. The CDR3 is made up of 14 amino acids.

The chain carries TRBV6-1 and TRBJ2-1; no clear D gene. Trimming shortened V by 4 bases and J by 2 bases, and 6 bases separated the two germline ends. The CDR3 has 13 residues. CDR1 and CDR2 from the germline V gene are MNHNS and SASEGT. CDR3 DNA: TGTGCCAGCAGTGTGTCAGCCTACAATGAGCAGTTCTTC. This sequence encodes CASSVSAYNEQFF.

The chain recombines TRBV7-3 with TRBJ2-1; the match to TRBD1 covers 8 bases. V was pared by 5 bases and J by 9 bases, with 6 bases of the junction left unmatched. There are 13 residues in the CDR3. CDR1 is SGHTA, CDR2 FQGTGA, per germline. For the CDR3, the DNA is TGTGCCAGCAGCCTTATCACAGGGGGTGAGCAGTTCTTC. This gives the protein CASSLITGGEQFF. Full variable domain (remainder filled in from reference TRBV7-3 and TRBJ2-1): GAGVSQTPSNKVTEKGKYVELRCDPISGHTALYWYRQSLGQGPEFLIYFQGTGAADDSGLPNDRFFAVRPEGSVSTLKIQRTERGDSAVYLCASSLITGGEQFFGPGTRLTVL.

This clone was detected only a few times. The chain has TRBV29-1 and TRBJ1-3; 7 bases line up with TRBD1. J lost 0 bases, V lost 5 bases, and 1 base had no gene match. Germline CDR1 reads SQVTM; CDR2 reads ANQGSEA. CDR3 size: 13 residues. CDR3 protein: CSVTGVSGNTIYF. In DNA form, the CDR3 reads TGCAGCGTTACAGGGGTCTCTGGAAACACCATATATTTT.

The chain employs TRBV7-9 and TRBJ1-2; TRBD1 aligns across 8 bases. The CDR3 contains 13 residues. CDR1 and CDR2 (germline): SEHNR, FQNEAQ (reference sequence). The ends lost 3 bases at V and 8 bases at J; junction bases unmatched: 5. CDR3 nucleotides: TGTGCCAGCAGCTTGGGACAGGCGGAGGGCTACACCTTC. Translated: CASSLGQAEGYTF.

The V gene is TRBV19, the J gene TRBJ2-2; tentatively, D is TRBD1 or TRBD2 (5 bases each). The CDR3 loop spans 15 amino acids. The germline V gene has CDR1 LNHDA and CDR2 SQIVND (reference sequence). V was shortened by 8 bases and J by 4 bases, with 17 bases between the two germline ends. The CDR3 DNA is TGTGCCAGTCTGACCCGAGGGGTAGGCACCGGGGAGCTGTTTTTT. Translation gives CASLTRGVGTGELFF.